The 14 T cell receptor beta chains in this list originate from one sample, sequenced in a study of beta chain features in type 1 diabetes. Expressed TCRB transcripts were sequenced, since all the RNA that had been isolated was reverse transcribed. Here immunoSEQ multiplex PCR was the method, and the copy in TCRdb shows in-frame clones only, minus some. The sample carries a few hundred thousand clones, over 25% recorded once. Sequenced input: naive CD4+ T cells from blood. Receptor source: a man aged 18 to 29 in good health.

In this sample, this clone turned up a few times. V usage is TRBV2 and J usage is TRBJ1-2, with 10 bases identical to TRBD1. Germline V gene lookup returns CDR1 SNHLY and CDR2 FYNNEI. J was trimmed by 6 bases and V by 3 bases; bases with no gene match: 4. The CDR3 sequence is 14 residues long. The CDR3 sequence: CASSDETGGNGYTF. The CDR3 region has the DNA TGTGCCAGCAGTGATGAGACAGGGGGCAATGGCTACACCTTC.

This clone was counted between two and nine times. J is TRBJ2-6 and V is TRBV29-1, with D perhaps matching TRBD2 (6 bases). Germline lookup yields CDR1 SQVTM and CDR2 ANQGSEA. Trimming shortened V by 3 bases and J by 0 bases, and 6 bases separated the two germline ends. This CDR3 has 14 amino acids. CDR3 nucleotide sequence: TGCAGCGTTGACGGGAGCTCTGGGGCCAACGTCCTGACTTTC. This gives the protein CSVDGSSGANVLTF.

This chain connects TRBV7-7 to TRBJ2-1, with TRBD1 matching 10 bases. CDR3 length equals 15 residues. Germline CDR1 and CDR2: SSHAT and FNYEAQ (reference sequence). V was clipped by 1 base and J by 8 bases; unmatched bases: 5. CDR3 in DNA: TGTGCCAGCAGCTTAGGGGGACAGGGGATCCATGAGCAGTTCTTC. Translating it yields CASSLGGQGIHEQFF.

V is TRBV2 and J is TRBJ2-5; 7 positions match TRBD1. The end of the DNA is better explained by TRBJ2-7, so the J call may be wrong. The CDR3 covers 12 residues. In germline, CDR1 is SNHLY, CDR2 FYNNEI. The CDR3 reads CASSRQGNEQYF. The CDR3 DNA reads as TGTGCCAGCAGTCGACAGGGTAACGAGCAGTACTTC.

The chain employs TRBV30 and TRBJ2-5; TRBD2 matches 8 bases. J was trimmed by 2 bases and V by 0 bases; bases with no gene match: 8. CDR3 length: 16 amino acids. From germline, CDR1 is GTSNPN and CDR2 SVGIG (reference sequence). The CDR3 region is CAWSVRGGRQQETQYF. The CDR3 bases are TGTGCCTGGAGTGTACGGGGCGGGAGGCAACAAGAGACCCAGTACTTC.

This sequence joins TRBV29-1 and TRBJ2-7; a possible D gene is TRBD1 (5 bases). Trimming removed 0 bases at V and 2 bases at J, with 8 bases between. Germline V lookup: CDR1 SQVTM, CDR2 ANQGSEA. This CDR3 is built from 13 residues. The CDR3 region is CSVEENRTYEQYF. The DNA for the CDR3 is TGCAGCGTTGAAGAGAACAGGACCTACGAGCAGTACTTC.

J is TRBJ2-1 and V is TRBV11-2; no firm D call. The CDR3 has 16 amino acids. CDR1 is SGHAT, CDR2 FQNNGV, per germline. V gave up 5 bases and J gave up 8 bases, with 22 bases separating them. The CDR3 here is CASSPFSNRARDEQFF. DNA of the CDR3: TGTGCCAGCAGCCCGTTTAGTAATCGGGCGCGCGATGAGCAGTTCTTC.

This clone was counted between two and nine times. The rearrangement links TRBV10-3 to TRBJ1-1; TRBD1 matches at 7 bases. CDR3 length: 15 residues. J gave up 1 base and V 8 bases, and 10 bases lay outside the gene matches. Germline CDR1 reads ENHRY; CDR2 reads SYGVKD. CDR3 nucleotide sequence: TGTGCCATCGTCACAGGGGAAAGCGGGAACACTGAAGCTTTCTTT. This sequence encodes CAIVTGESGNTEAFF.

CDR3 DNA sequence: TGTGCCAGCAGTTACCGGCCCTACAATGAGCAGTTCTTC. Its translation: CASSYRPYNEQFF. V usage is TRBV6-6 and J usage is TRBJ2-1; no definite D call. Between the trimmed V and J ends, which lost 2 bases and 2 bases, there was a span of 4 bases. The V gene's germline CDR1 is MNHNY and CDR2 SVGAGI (reference sequence). The CDR3 spans 13 residues.

This chain joins TRBV4-3 and TRBJ2-3, with D possibly TRBD2 on 5 matching bases. This CDR3 spans 14 amino acids. V lost 3 bases and J lost 2, with 9 bases in between. The V gene's germline CDR1 is LGHNA and CDR2 YSLEER. The CDR3 reads CASSQDSATDTQYF. In nucleotides, the CDR3 is TGCGCCAGCAGCCAGGACTCAGCCACAGATACGCAGTATTTT.

This clone was seen only a few times. Other DNA sequences within the sample encode an identical CDR3. CDR3 sequence reads: CASSPDSETQYF. CDR3 bases: TGTGCCAGCTCACCAGACTCGGAGACCCAGTACTTC. The chain recombines TRBV18 with TRBJ2-5; no definite D call. The germline CDR1 and CDR2 sequences are KGHSH and LQKENI. Trimming took 2 bases from V and 5 from J, leaving 6 bases between them. This CDR3 contains 12 residues.

This clone turned up a few times. This sequence joins TRBV19 and TRBJ2-3, with D unclear. This CDR3 is 12 amino acids long. The V end lost 8 bases, the J end lost 6 bases, and 12 bases lay between the germline ends. Germline lookup yields CDR1 LNHDA and CDR2 SQIVND (reference sequence). CDR3 sequence (DNA): TGTGCCAGTTCCGCCCTTCGTGATACGCAGTATTTT. It encodes CASSALRDTQYF.

In its sample, this clone was seen once. V gene TRBV4-2 combines with J gene TRBJ1-1; 7 bases map to TRBD1. CDR1 and CDR2 (germline): LGHNA, YNFKEQ. The CDR3 has 13 residues. J was trimmed by 11 bases and V by 3 bases; bases with no gene match: 9. The CDR3 spells CASSQGTAGTAFF. CDR3 in DNA: TGTGCCAGCAGCCAGGGGACAGCGGGAACGGCTTTCTTT.

The V and J genes are TRBV9 and TRBJ2-6, with D unresolved. V was pared by 0 bases and J by 4 bases, with 17 bases between. The CDR3 runs 18 residues. Germline CDR1 and CDR2: SGDLS and YYNGEE. Here the CDR3 DNA reads TGTGCCAGCAGCGTAGACTTGGCGGCCGCCTTCGGGGCCAACGTCCTGACTTTC. Residues: CASSVDLAAAFGANVLTF.